Here is one T cell receptor (beta chain) with its context. The assay was immunoSEQ multiplex PCR, and TCRdb's table has in-frame clones only and misses some. In the table there are roughly 260,000 clones, more than 75% of which are singletons. These data come from a study of blood T cell repertoires in COVID-19. This sequence was found in a woman aged 18-29 years who had recovered from COVID-19. The specimen was PBMCs or T cells enriched from blood (not recorded which).

The CDR3 reads CASSFSGTGILYGYTF. CDR3 sequence (DNA): TGTGCCAGCAGCTTCTCGGGGACAGGGATCCTCTATGGCTACACCTTC. The chain has TRBV11-2 and TRBJ1-2, with 9 bases fitting TRBD1. The J segment lost 4 bases and the V segment lost 3 bases, leaving 9 bases of the junction unmatched. The CDR3 runs to 16 residues. CDR1 and CDR2 (germline): SGHAT, FQNNGV.